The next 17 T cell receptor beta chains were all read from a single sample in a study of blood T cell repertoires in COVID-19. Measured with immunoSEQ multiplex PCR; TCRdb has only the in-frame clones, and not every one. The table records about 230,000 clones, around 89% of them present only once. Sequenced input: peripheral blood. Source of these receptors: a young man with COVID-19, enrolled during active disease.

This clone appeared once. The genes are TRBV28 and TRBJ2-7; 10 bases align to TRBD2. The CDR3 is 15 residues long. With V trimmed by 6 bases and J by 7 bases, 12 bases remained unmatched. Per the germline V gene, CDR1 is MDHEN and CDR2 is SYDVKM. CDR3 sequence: CASRTTGTSEREQYF. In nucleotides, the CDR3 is TGTGCCAGCAGAACAACCGGGACTAGCGAACGGGAGCAGTACTTC. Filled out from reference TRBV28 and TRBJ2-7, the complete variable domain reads DVKVTQSSRYLVKRTGEKVFLECVQDMDHENMFWYRQDPGLGLRLIYFSYDVKMKEKGDIPEGYSVSREKKERFSLILESASTNQTSMYLCASRTTGTSEREQYFGPGTRLTVT.

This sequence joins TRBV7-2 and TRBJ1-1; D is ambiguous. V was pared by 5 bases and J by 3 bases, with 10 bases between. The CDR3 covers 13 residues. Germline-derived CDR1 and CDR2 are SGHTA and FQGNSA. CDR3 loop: CASSLHEYTEAFF. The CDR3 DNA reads TGTGCCAGCAGCCTCCACGAGTACACTGAAGCTTTCTTT.

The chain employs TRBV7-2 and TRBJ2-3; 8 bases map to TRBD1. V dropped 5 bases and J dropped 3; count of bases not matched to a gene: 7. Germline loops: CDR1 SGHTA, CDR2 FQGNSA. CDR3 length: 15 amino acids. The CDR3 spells CASSLRTGRTDTQYF. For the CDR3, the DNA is TGTGCCAGCAGCCTCCGGACAGGGAGGACAGATACGCAGTATTTT.

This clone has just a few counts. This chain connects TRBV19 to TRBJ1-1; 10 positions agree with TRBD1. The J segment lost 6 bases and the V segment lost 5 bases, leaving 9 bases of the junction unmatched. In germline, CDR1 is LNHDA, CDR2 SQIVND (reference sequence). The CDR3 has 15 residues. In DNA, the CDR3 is TGTGCCAGTAGTCCTCGGGACAGGGGCTTTCCTGAAGCTTTCTTT. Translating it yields CASSPRDRGFPEAFF.

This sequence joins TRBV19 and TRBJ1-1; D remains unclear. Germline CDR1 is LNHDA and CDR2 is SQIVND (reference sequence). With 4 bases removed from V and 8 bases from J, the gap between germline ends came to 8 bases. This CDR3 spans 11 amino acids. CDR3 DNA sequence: TGTGCCAGTAGTAGAGGTGGAGAAGCTTTCTTT. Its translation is CASSRGGEAFF.

The CDR3 sequence is CASSFGTGVLSGANVLTF. CDR3 sequence (DNA): TGTGCCAGCAGCTTCGGGACAGGGGTGCTCTCTGGGGCCAACGTCCTGACTTTC. This chain joins TRBV7-9 and TRBJ2-6; 10 bases are shared with TRBD1. Germline V gene lookup returns CDR1 SEHNR and CDR2 FQNEAQ (reference sequence). J lost 0 bases, V lost 3 bases, and 5 bases had no gene match. This CDR3 has 18 residues.

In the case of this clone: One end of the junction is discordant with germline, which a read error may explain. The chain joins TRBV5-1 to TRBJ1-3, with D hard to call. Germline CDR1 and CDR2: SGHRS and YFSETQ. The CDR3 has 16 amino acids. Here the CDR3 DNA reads TGCGCCAGCACCTTGGACGGGAACCTCTCTGGAAACACCATATATTTT. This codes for CASTLDGNLSGNTIYF. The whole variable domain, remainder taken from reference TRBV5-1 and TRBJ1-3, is KAGVTQTPRYLIKTRGQQVTLSCSPISGHRSVSWYQQTPGQGLQFLFEYFSETQRNKGNFPGRFSGRQFSNSRSEMNVSTLELGDSALYLCASTLDGNLSGNTIYFGEGSWLTVV.

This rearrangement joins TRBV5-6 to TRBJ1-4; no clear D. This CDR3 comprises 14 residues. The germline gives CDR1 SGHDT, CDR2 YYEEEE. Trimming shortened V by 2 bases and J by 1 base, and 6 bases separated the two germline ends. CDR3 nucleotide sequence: TGTGCCAGCAGCTTCGGGGAAACTAATGAAAAACTGTTTTTT. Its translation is CASSFGETNEKLFF. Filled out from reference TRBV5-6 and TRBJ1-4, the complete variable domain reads DAGVTQSPTHLIKTRGQQVTLRCSPKSGHDTVSWYQQALGQGPQFIFQYYEEEERQRGNFPDRFSGHQFPNYSSELNVNALLLGDSALYLCASSFGETNEKLFFGSGTQLSVL.

In DNA form, the CDR3 reads TGTGCCAGCAGCGTATCGCGCGCTTACACCGGGGAGCTGTTTTTT. Its protein is CASSVSRAYTGELFF. The chain uses TRBV9 and TRBJ2-2; D ambiguous. Germline CDR1 and CDR2: SGDLS and YYNGEE. The CDR3 is 15 residues long. The V gene lost 1 base and the J gene lost 3 bases, with 10 bases spanning the gap.

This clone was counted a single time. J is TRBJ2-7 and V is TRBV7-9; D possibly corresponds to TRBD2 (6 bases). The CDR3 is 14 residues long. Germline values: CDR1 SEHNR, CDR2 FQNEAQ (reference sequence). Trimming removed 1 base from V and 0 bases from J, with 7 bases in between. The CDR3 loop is CASSLVAASYEQYF. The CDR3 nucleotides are TGTGCCAGCAGCTTAGTAGCGGCCTCCTACGAGCAGTACTTC.

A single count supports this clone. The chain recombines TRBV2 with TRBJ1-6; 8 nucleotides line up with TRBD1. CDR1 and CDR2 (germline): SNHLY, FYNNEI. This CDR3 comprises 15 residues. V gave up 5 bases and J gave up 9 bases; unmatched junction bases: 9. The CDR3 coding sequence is TGTGCCAGCAGTCTACAGGGGGGTAGAAGTTCACCCCTCCACTTT. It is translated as CASSLQGGRSSPLHF.

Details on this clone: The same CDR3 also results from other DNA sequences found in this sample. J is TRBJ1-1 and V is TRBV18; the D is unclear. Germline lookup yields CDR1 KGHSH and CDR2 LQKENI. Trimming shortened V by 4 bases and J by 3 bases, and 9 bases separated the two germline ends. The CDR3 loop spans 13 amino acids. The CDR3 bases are TGTGCCAGCTCACTCAACCGGGACACTGAAGCTTTCTTT. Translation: CASSLNRDTEAFF.

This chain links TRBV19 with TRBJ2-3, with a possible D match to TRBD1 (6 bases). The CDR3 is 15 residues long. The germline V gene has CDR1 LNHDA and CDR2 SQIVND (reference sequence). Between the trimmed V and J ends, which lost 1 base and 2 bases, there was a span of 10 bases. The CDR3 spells CASSIAGALTDTQYF. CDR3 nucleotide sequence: TGTGCCAGTAGTATAGCAGGGGCTCTCACAGATACGCAGTATTTT.

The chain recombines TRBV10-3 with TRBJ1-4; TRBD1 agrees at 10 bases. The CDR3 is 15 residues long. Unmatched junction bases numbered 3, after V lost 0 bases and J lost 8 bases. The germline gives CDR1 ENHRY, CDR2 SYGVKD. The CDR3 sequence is CAISESGTGVEKLFF. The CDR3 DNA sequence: TGTGCCATCAGTGAGTCCGGGACAGGGGTCGAAAAACTGTTTTTT.

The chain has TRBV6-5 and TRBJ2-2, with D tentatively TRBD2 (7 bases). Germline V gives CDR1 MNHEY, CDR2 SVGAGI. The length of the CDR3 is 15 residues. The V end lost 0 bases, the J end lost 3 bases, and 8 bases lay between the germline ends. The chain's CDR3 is CASSYSGGHTGELFF. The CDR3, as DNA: TGTGCCAGCAGTTACTCGGGGGGGCACACCGGGGAGCTGTTTTTT.

The CDR3 is CATSRGRDSPLHF. The CDR3 bases are TGTGCCACCAGCAGAGGGAGGGATTCACCCCTCCACTTT. The chain employs TRBV15 and TRBJ1-6; D gene uncertain. The V gene lost 1 base and the J gene lost 8 bases, with 6 bases spanning the gap. The CDR3 spans 13 residues. CDR1 is LNHNV, CDR2 YYDKDF, per germline (reference sequence).

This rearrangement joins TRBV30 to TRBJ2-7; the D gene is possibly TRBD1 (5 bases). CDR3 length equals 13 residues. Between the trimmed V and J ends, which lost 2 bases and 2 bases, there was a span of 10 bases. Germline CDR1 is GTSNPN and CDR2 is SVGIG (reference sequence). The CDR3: CAWSTGSTYEQYF. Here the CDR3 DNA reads TGTGCCTGGAGTACAGGCAGCACCTACGAGCAGTACTTC.